A single sample gave rise to the 13 T cell receptor beta chains below, sequenced in a study of blood T cell repertoires in COVID-19. TCRdb keeps only in-frame clones here, not all; method: immunoSEQ multiplex PCR. The sample has about 59,000 clones; roughly 80% are singletons. Sequenced material: peripheral blood. Every receptor here comes from a human donor in a cohort sampled during active COVID-19.

By proportion, this clone is medium-sized. The chain has TRBV15 and TRBJ2-4; tentative D call: TRBD1 (6 bases). The CDR3 is made up of 22 amino acids. V dropped 0 bases and J dropped 0 bases, with 27 bases sitting between them. Germline V gene lookup returns CDR1 LNHNV and CDR2 YYDKDF (reference sequence). CDR3 nucleotides: TGTGCCACCAGCAGAGATACCCGAATCGTAGGGGGAAGCGGTTTAGCCAAAAACATTCAGTACTTC. Translation: CATSRDTRIVGGSGLAKNIQYF.

The rearrangement links TRBV5-4 to TRBJ2-5, with TRBD1 matching 7 bases. The germline gives CDR1 SGHNT, CDR2 YYREEE (reference sequence). The CDR3 is 14 residues long. Trimming at V came to 4 bases and at J to 5 bases, leaving 8 bases not matched to a gene. Written as DNA, the CDR3 is TGTGCCAGCAGCCCCAGACAGGGTCTCGAGACCCAGTACTTC. Translating it yields CASSPRQGLETQYF.

V and J are TRBV7-2 and TRBJ1-5, with a possible D match to TRBD1 (5 bases). With 3 bases removed from V and 3 bases from J, the gap between germline ends came to 9 bases. This CDR3 spans 14 amino acids. CDR1 is SGHTA, CDR2 FQGNSA, per germline. The CDR3 bases are TGTGCCAGCAGCTTTGGACATGTCAATCAGCCCCAGCATTTT. Translating gives CASSFGHVNQPQHF.

This clone occurred once. J is TRBJ1-4 and V is TRBV27; D possibly corresponds to TRBD1 (6 bases). The CDR3 sequence is 15 residues long. Trimming removed 6 bases at V and 0 bases at J, with 11 bases between. Germline assignment: CDR1 MNHEY and CDR2 SMNVEV (reference sequence). CDR3 sequence: CASSRRTATNEKLFF. As DNA, the CDR3 is TGTGCCAGCAGCCGAAGGACAGCAACTAATGAAAAACTGTTTTTT. Drawing the rest from reference TRBV27 and TRBJ1-4, the complete variable domain is EAQVTQNPRYLITVTGKKLTVTCSQNMNHEYMSWYRQDPGLGLRQIYYSMNVEVTDKGDVPEGYKVSRKEKRNFPLILESPSPNQTSLYFCASSRRTATNEKLFFGSGTQLSVL.

The V call is TRBV5-5, the J call TRBJ2-1, with TRBD2 matching 9 bases. Germline assignment: CDR1 SGHKS and CDR2 YYEKEE (reference sequence). This CDR3 has 16 amino acids. V shed 0 bases and J 2 bases; nucleotides not matched to a gene: 3. The CDR3 loop is CASSLGTSVTYNEQFF. Written as DNA, the CDR3 is TGTGCCAGCAGCTTGGGGACTAGCGTGACCTACAATGAGCAGTTCTTC.

The genes are TRBV15 and TRBJ2-1; TRBD2 matches at 13 bases. CDR1 and CDR2 (germline): LNHNV, YYDKDF (reference sequence). J lost 10 bases, V lost 5 bases, and 11 bases had no gene match. CDR3 length: 16 residues. The CDR3 sequence is CATSAQLAGGHSEQFF. In nucleotides, the CDR3 is TGTGCCACCAGCGCCCAACTAGCGGGAGGGCATTCGGAGCAGTTCTTC.

The chain joins TRBV2 to TRBJ2-7, with D perhaps matching TRBD2 (7 bases). CDR3 length: 17 residues. V lost 6 bases to trimming and J lost 3 bases, with 24 bases between them. The germline V gene encodes CDR1 SNHLY and CDR2 FYNNEI. The CDR3 reads CASSMGGTGQPFYEQYF. The DNA of the CDR3 is TGTGCCAGCAGCATGGGGGGGACGGGACAACCCTTCTACGAGCAGTACTTC.

The chain links TRBV5-1 to TRBJ2-5; 9 bases line up with TRBD1. After removal of 4 bases from V and 0 bases from J, the junction contained 1 base not matched to a gene. The CDR3 loop spans 14 amino acids. In germline, CDR1 is SGHRS, CDR2 YFSETQ. The CDR3 nucleotides are TGCGCCAGCAGCCGGACAGGGGACCAAGAGACCCAGTACTTC. It yields the protein CASSRTGDQETQYF.

There are many counts of this clone. The J gene is TRBJ2-7, the V gene TRBV28, with D maybe TRBD2 (6 bases). V lost 5 bases to trimming and J lost 4 bases, with 12 bases between them. The CDR3 runs 13 residues. CDR1 MDHEN and CDR2 SYDVKM come from the germline V gene. The CDR3, as DNA: TGTGCCAGCAGTCACGGGACTCTATACGAGCAGTACTTC. It is translated as CASSHGTLYEQYF.

The chain has TRBV7-3 and TRBJ2-2; D is unresolved. This CDR3 comprises 14 residues. The V end was cut by 2 bases, the J end by 4 bases, with 8 bases between. Germline values: CDR1 SGHTA, CDR2 FQGTGA. This chain's CDR3 is CASSLAEPTGELFF. CDR3 DNA: TGTGCCAGCAGCTTAGCGGAGCCCACCGGGGAGCTGTTTTTT.

V and J are TRBV5-4 and TRBJ2-7; a possible D gene is TRBD2 (5 bases). This CDR3 is built from 13 residues. V dropped 6 bases and J dropped 2 bases, with 12 bases sitting between them. Germline CDR1 and CDR2: SGHNT and YYREEE (reference sequence). The CDR3 region is CASKRADTYEQYF. CDR3 nucleotides: TGTGCCAGCAAGAGGGCAGATACCTACGAGCAGTACTTC.

The V and J genes are TRBV2 and TRBJ1-5; the D gene is possibly TRBD1 (5 bases). CDR3 length: 14 residues. CDR1 and CDR2 from the germline V gene are SNHLY and FYNNEI. The V end lost 8 bases, the J end lost 4 bases, and 15 bases lay between the germline ends. CDR3 loop: CASGEGTGNQPQHF. DNA of the CDR3: TGTGCCAGCGGGGAGGGGACGGGGAATCAGCCCCAGCATTTT.

The chain couples TRBV4-3 to TRBJ2-6; D is perhaps TRBD1 (6 bases). Trimming shortened V by 3 bases and J by 9 bases, and 9 bases separated the two germline ends. The CDR3 is 13 amino acids. Germline V CDR1 and CDR2: LGHNA, YSLEER. In DNA form, the CDR3 reads TGCGCCAGCAGCCAGCAGGGGATCAACGTCCTGACTTTC. This codes for CASSQQGINVLTF.